This T cell receptor beta chain appears in the sequencing data of a study of T cells in Graves' hyperthyroidism and ophthalmopathy. The CDR3 is made up of 13 amino acids. From germline, CDR1 is SGHRS and CDR2 YFSETQ. Trimming pared 2 bases from V and 8 bases from J, leaving 11 bases between. RNA transcripts served as the template for amplifying TCR beta CDR3 regions. Researchers ran a first-round RT-PCR on the TCR CDR3 using the HTBI primer set. TCRdb reanalysed the multiplex PCR reads using MiXCR and keeps one entry per CDR3 protein. Of 500,000 to 600,000 distinct CDR3 sequences detected, nearly 20% appear once; the ten largest clones hold about half.

The chain couples TRBV5-1 to TRBJ1-5; D gene unclear. This TCR came from a man in his forties with Graves' ophthalmopathy. Material: blood. The CDR3 DNA is TGCGCCAGCAGCTTTGGACGAAACGAGCCCCAGCATTTT. Translating it yields CASSFGRNEPQHF.